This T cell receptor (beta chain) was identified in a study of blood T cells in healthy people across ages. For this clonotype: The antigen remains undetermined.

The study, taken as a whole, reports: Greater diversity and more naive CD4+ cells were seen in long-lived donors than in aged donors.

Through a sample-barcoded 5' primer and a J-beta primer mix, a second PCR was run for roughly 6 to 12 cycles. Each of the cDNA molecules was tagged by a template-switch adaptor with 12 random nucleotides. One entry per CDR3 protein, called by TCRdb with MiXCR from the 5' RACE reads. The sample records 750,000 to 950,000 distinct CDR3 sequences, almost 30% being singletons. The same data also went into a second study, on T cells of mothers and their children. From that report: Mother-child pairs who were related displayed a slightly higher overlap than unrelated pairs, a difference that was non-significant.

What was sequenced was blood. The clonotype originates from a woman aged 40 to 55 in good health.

The DNA of the CDR3 is TGTGCCAGCAGCTTTCAGACGGGGCCCCACTCTGGGGCCAACGTCCTGACTTTC. Translated, it gives CASSFQTGPHSGANVLTF. This chain connects TRBV7-6 to TRBJ2-6; D may be TRBD1 or TRBD2 (5 bases each). Germline V gene sequence: CDR1 SGHVS, CDR2 FNYEAQ. CDR3 length equals 18 residues. Trimming cost V 3 bases and J 0 bases, with 15 bases left between them.